This T cell receptor (beta chain) was sequenced during a study of T cell responses to AZD1222 COVID-19 vaccine. Worth noting for this clone: No antigen is known for it.

TCRdb keeps only in-frame clones here, not all; method: immunoSEQ multiplex PCR. The data show 95,000 to 150,000 clones, 88% seen once. This CDR3 has 16 amino acids. Trimming took off 5 bases at V and 0 bases at J, with 17 bases between the two ends. Per germline, CDR1 MDHEN and CDR2 SYDVKM. Study-wide points: Females made up more of the donors, who were largely white British, and clonal diversity may have come out too low.

The V gene is TRBV28, the J gene TRBJ2-7; tentative D call: TRBD2 (6 bases). This clonotype was sampled from an adult in good health. This specimen consisted of peripheral blood, obtained on day 0 of AZD1222 vaccination. The CDR3 reads CASSVSGTLSSYEQYF. DNA of the CDR3: TGTGCCAGCAGTGTGTCCGGGACTCTGAGCTCCTACGAGCAGTACTTC.